This entry features one T cell receptor (beta chain) sequence. Measured with immunoSEQ multiplex PCR; TCRdb has only the in-frame clones, and not every one. This sample has 250,000 or so clones, with over 80% found just once. Per germline, CDR1 SQVTM and CDR2 ANQGSEA. J lost 7 bases, V lost 4 bases, and 2 bases had no gene match. CDR3 length equals 12 residues. This entry is derived from a study of blood T cell repertoires in COVID-19. The gene calls are TRBV29-1 and TRBJ1-5; TRBD1 matches at 9 bases. The clonotype comes from a woman aged 25 to 39 who had been exposed to COVID-19. Sequenced material: PBMCs or T cells enriched from blood (not recorded which). CDR3 amino acids: CSVGQGEQPQHF. The CDR3 DNA is TGCAGCGTTGGACAGGGGGAACAGCCCCAGCATTTT.